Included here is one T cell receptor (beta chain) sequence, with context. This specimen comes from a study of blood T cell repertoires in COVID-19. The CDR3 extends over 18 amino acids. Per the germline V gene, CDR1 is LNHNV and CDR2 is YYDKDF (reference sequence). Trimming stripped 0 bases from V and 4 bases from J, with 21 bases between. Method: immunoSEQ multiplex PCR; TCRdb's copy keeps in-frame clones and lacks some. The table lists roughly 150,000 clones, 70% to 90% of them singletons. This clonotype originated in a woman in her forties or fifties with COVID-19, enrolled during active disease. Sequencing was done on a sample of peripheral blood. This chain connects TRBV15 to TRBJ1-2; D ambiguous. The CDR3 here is CATSRDSTAAAVSYGYTF. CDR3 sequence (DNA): TGTGCCACCAGCAGAGATTCTACCGCAGCGGCAGTGAGCTATGGCTACACCTTC. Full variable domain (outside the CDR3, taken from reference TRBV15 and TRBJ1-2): DAMVIQNPRYQVTQFGKPVTLSCSQTLNHNVMYWYQQKSSQAPKLLFHYYDKDFNNEADTPDNFQSRRPNTSFCFLDIRSPGLGDTAMYLCATSRDSTAAAVSYGYTFGSGTRLTVV.